The 30 T cell receptor beta chains reported below all come from one sample, sequenced in a study of shared clonotypes between healthy human individuals. Only in-frame clones appear in the TCRdb table, and some are missing; sequencing was by immunoSEQ multiplex PCR. The table has about 2 million clones, around 96% seen once; the top ten hold about 1.1%. Naive CD8 cells lacked CD45RO, underwent positive selection for CCR7 and left out terminally differentiated effector memory CD45RA+ cells. Sequencing was performed on naive CD8+ T cells sorted from blood. The receptors were gathered from a young man in good health.

The chain combines TRBV25-1 with TRBJ2-5; tentatively, D is TRBD1 (6 bases). The CDR3 contains 11 residues. Per germline, CDR1 MGHDK and CDR2 SYGVNS. Trimming took off 6 bases at V and 10 bases at J, with 12 bases between the two ends. The CDR3 spells CASRGAGIQYF. In DNA form, the CDR3 reads TGTGCCAGCAGGGGGGCAGGGATCCAGTACTTC.

This clone was counted a single time. V is TRBV27 and J is TRBJ1-1; D possibly corresponds to TRBD1 (6 bases). Germline CDR1 and CDR2: MNHEY and SMNVEV (reference sequence). V lost 2 bases, J lost 6 bases, and 19 bases lay in between. The CDR3 has 16 amino acids. In nucleotides, the CDR3 is TGTGCCAGCAGTTTAGGGGGGGCGTATGGAAATCCTGAAGCTTTCTTT. This sequence encodes CASSLGGAYGNPEAFF.

The chain has TRBV5-4 and TRBJ2-5; no clear D. The CDR3 spans 10 residues. CDR1 is SGHNT, CDR2 YYREEE, per germline (reference sequence). V gave up 4 bases and J gave up 11 bases, with 9 bases separating them. The CDR3 sequence is CASSASLQYF. CDR3 coding DNA: TGTGCCAGCAGCGCGTCCCTTCAGTACTTC.

V is TRBV19 and J is TRBJ2-2; TRBD2 might be the D (5 bases). The CDR3 has 15 amino acids. Per the germline V gene, CDR1 is LNHDA and CDR2 is SQIVND (reference sequence). V lost 7 bases and J 4 bases, leaving 16 bases between the germline ends. The CDR3: CASKNWESSTGELFF. In DNA form, the CDR3 reads TGTGCCAGTAAGAACTGGGAGAGTTCCACCGGGGAGCTGTTTTTT.

The chain is built from TRBV7-9 and TRBJ1-2; 10 positions match TRBD1. The CDR3 has 16 amino acids. Germline V gene sequence: CDR1 SEHNR, CDR2 FQNEAQ (reference sequence). Trimming at V came to 0 bases and at J to 4 bases, leaving 5 bases not matched to a gene. Here the CDR3 DNA reads TGTGCCAGCAGCTTAGCGACAGGGGGCGCGGGCTATGGCTACACCTTC. This encodes CASSLATGGAGYGYTF.

On this clone itself: This same CDR3 is encoded by further DNA sequences in the sample. The V and J genes are TRBV7-9 and TRBJ1-1; tentative D call: TRBD1 (5 bases). V was shortened by 3 bases and J by 5 bases, with 10 bases between the two germline ends. The CDR3 is 13 residues long. Per the germline V gene, CDR1 is SEHNR and CDR2 is FQNEAQ (reference sequence). CDR3 DNA: TGTGCCAGCAGCTTCCGGGGCGAGACTGAAGCTTTCTTT. As protein: CASSFRGETEAFF. Full variable domain (outside the CDR3, taken from reference TRBV7-9 and TRBJ1-1): DTGVSQNPRHKITKRGQNVTFRCDPISEHNRLYWYRQTLGQGPEFLTYFQNEAQLEKSRLLSDRFSAERPKGSFSTLEIQRTEQGDSAMYLCASSFRGETEAFFGQGTRLTVV.

Regarding this clone: This sample also contains other DNA sequences that code for the same CDR3. The V gene is TRBV5-6, the J gene TRBJ2-1, with TRBD2 as a possible D gene (5 bases). In germline, CDR1 is SGHDT, CDR2 YYEEEE. This CDR3 is built from 12 residues. The V end was cut by 2 bases, the J end by 9 bases, with 9 bases between. CDR3 in amino acids: CASSLGGGEQFF. The CDR3 DNA reads TGTGCCAGCAGCTTAGGAGGCGGTGAGCAGTTCTTC.

This rearrangement joins TRBV7-2 to TRBJ1-4; D might be TRBD1 (5 bases). Germline V gene lookup returns CDR1 SGHTA and CDR2 FQGNSA. CDR3 size: 15 residues. Deletions cut 1 base from V and 4 bases from J, with 10 bases between. The CDR3, as DNA: TGTGCCAGCAGCTTAGATCGACAGATTAATGAAAAACTGTTTTTT. Encoded protein: CASSLDRQINEKLFF.

In regard to this clone: One junction end does not reproduce the germline sequence, and a read error may be involved. The chain recombines TRBV7-7 with TRBJ2-1; no definite D call. Per germline, CDR1 SSHAT and CDR2 FNYEAQ (reference sequence). The CDR3 has 15 residues. The CDR3 nucleotides are TGTGCTAGCAGCTCTGGGTCCCCGATCTACAATGAGCAGTTCTTC. Translated: CASSSGSPIYNEQFF.

The chain couples TRBV4-1 to TRBJ2-7; weak D call: TRBD1 (6 bases). The CDR3 runs to 17 residues. With 3 bases removed from V and 0 bases from J, the gap between germline ends came to 18 bases. CDR1 and CDR2 (germline): MGHRA, YSYEKL. The DNA of the CDR3 is TGCGCCAGCAGCCATCCCTTACAGGGAACCCTCTCCTACGAGCAGTACTTC. It specifies CASSHPLQGTLSYEQYF.

The chain uses TRBV6-6 and TRBJ1-6; D possibly corresponds to TRBD1 (5 bases). The V gene's germline CDR1 is MNHNY and CDR2 SVGAGI (reference sequence). CDR3 length equals 15 residues. V lost 2 bases to trimming and J lost 9 bases, with 14 bases between them. CDR3 loop: CASSYALGGSSPLHF. For the CDR3, the DNA is TGTGCCAGCAGTTACGCCCTCGGGGGTAGTTCACCCCTCCACTTT.

Regarding this clone: Distinct nucleotide sequences in the sample also encode this CDR3. The chain uses TRBV27 and TRBJ1-4; D is unclear. CDR1 and CDR2 (germline): MNHEY, SMNVEV (reference sequence). Trimming cost V 1 base and J 5 bases, with 5 bases left between them. The CDR3 is made up of 13 amino acids. CDR3 amino acids: CASSLLGNEKLFF. CDR3 DNA sequence: TGTGCCAGCAGTTTATTGGGGAATGAAAAACTGTTTTTT.

The chain uses TRBV5-1 and TRBJ2-7; possibly TRBD1 for D (6 bases). The CDR3 has 14 residues. Trimming shortened V by 4 bases and J by 0 bases, and 11 bases separated the two germline ends. In germline, CDR1 is SGHRS, CDR2 YFSETQ. CDR3 sequence reads: CASSPLQGSYEQYF. In DNA form, the CDR3 reads TGCGCCAGCAGCCCACTACAGGGCTCCTACGAGCAGTACTTC.

The chain recombines TRBV7-9 with TRBJ1-6; TRBD1 agrees at 7 bases. Germline CDR1 is SEHNR and CDR2 is FQNEAQ (reference sequence). J gave up 4 bases and V 5 bases, and 8 bases lay outside the gene matches. The CDR3 spans 16 residues. CDR3 nucleotides: TGTGCCAGCAGCCCCGGGCGACAGGGATATAATTCACCCCTCCACTTT. It codes for CASSPGRQGYNSPLHF.

V gene TRBV29-1 combines with J gene TRBJ2-7; 8 bases align to TRBD1. Trimming removed 6 bases from V and 3 bases from J; junction bases left unmatched: 7. Germline CDR1 is SQVTM and CDR2 is ANQGSEA. The length of the CDR3 is 13 residues. CDR3 sequence reads: CSVQSDRDYEQYF. In nucleotides, the CDR3 is TGCAGCGTCCAGTCGGACAGGGACTACGAGCAGTACTTC.

As concerns this clone: The sample has other DNA sequences that encode this CDR3 too. This chain links TRBV7-9 with TRBJ2-1, with D unclear. Trimming cost V 1 base and J 8 bases, with 6 bases left between them. The CDR3 consists of 12 residues. Germline assignment: CDR1 SEHNR and CDR2 FQNEAQ (reference sequence). The CDR3 loop reads CASSLVGDEQFF. The DNA of the CDR3 is TGTGCCAGCAGCTTAGTTGGAGATGAGCAGTTCTTC. The variable domain in full, completed from reference TRBV7-9 and TRBJ2-1, reads DTGVSQNPRHKITKRGQNVTFRCDPISEHNRLYWYRQTLGQGPEFLTYFQNEAQLEKSRLLSDRFSAERPKGSFSTLEIQRTEQGDSAMYLCASSLVGDEQFFGPGTRLTVL.

V gene TRBV6-5 combines with J gene TRBJ2-1, with D perhaps TRBD2 (5 bases). Germline V gene lookup returns CDR1 MNHEY and CDR2 SVGAGI. V lost 6 bases, J lost 3 bases, and 12 bases lay in between. There are 14 residues in the CDR3. The CDR3 region has the DNA TGTGCCAGCAGCCTCCTTCGGGGCTACAATGAGCAGTTCTTC. The encoded protein is CASSLLRGYNEQFF.

Note on this clone: The identical CDR3 is also encoded by other nucleotide sequences in the sample. The rearrangement joins TRBV6-5 to TRBJ1-2; a possible D gene is TRBD1 (5 bases). Trimming pared 4 bases from V and 7 bases from J, leaving 7 bases between. This CDR3 region has 11 residues. Germline V gene sequence: CDR1 MNHEY, CDR2 SVGAGI. CDR3 DNA: TGTGCCAGCAGTTTTGGGGGTGGCTACACCTTC. Amino acid sequence: CASSFGGGYTF.

This clone was seen only once. The genes are TRBV7-9 and TRBJ1-2; D may be TRBD1 (5 bases). V dropped 5 bases and J dropped 6 bases, with 16 bases sitting between them. CDR1 is SEHNR, CDR2 FQNEAQ, per germline (reference sequence). This CDR3 has 14 amino acids. The chain's CDR3 is CASSKDQGPNGYTF. The CDR3 coding sequence is TGTGCCAGCAGCAAAGACCAGGGACCGAATGGCTACACCTTC.

J is TRBJ2-1 and V is TRBV7-2; 7 bases match TRBD2. This CDR3 has 17 amino acids. V dropped 5 bases and J dropped 8; count of bases not matched to a gene: 18. The germline V gene encodes CDR1 SGHTA and CDR2 FQGNSA. The CDR3 nucleotides read TGTGCCAGCAGCCCCCTGTGGGCGGGAGAGGGTTCCGATGAGCAGTTCTTC. As protein: CASSPLWAGEGSDEQFF.

V usage is TRBV2 and J usage is TRBJ1-1, with 8 nucleotides matching TRBD1. Germline V gene data show CDR1 as SNHLY and CDR2 as FYNNEI. The V and J ends lost 8 bases and 5 bases, in that order; junction bases with no gene match: 7. CDR3 length: 13 residues. The CDR3 loop is CASLQGGTTEAFF. CDR3 sequence (DNA): TGTGCCAGCTTACAGGGGGGAACGACTGAAGCTTTCTTT.

This clone has a single count. The CDR3 DNA reads TGTGCCAGCAGTTTATCCTCAGCTCTGGAGACCCAGTACTTC. It yields the protein CASSLSSALETQYF. The chain is built from TRBV27 and TRBJ2-5; D gene uncertain. CDR1 is MNHEY and CDR2 is SMNVEV in the germline V gene (reference sequence). The CDR3 spans 14 residues. The germline V and J ends were trimmed by 0 bases and 5 bases, with 10 bases remaining between them.

The CDR3 coding sequence is TGTGCCAGCAGCGTAGGGGGGTACGACGAGCAGTACTTC. It codes for CASSVGGYDEQYF. The chain employs TRBV9 and TRBJ2-7; D is tentatively TRBD1 or TRBD2 (5 bases each). This CDR3 spans 13 amino acids. Germline lookup yields CDR1 SGDLS and CDR2 YYNGEE. V lost 0 bases to trimming and J lost 5 bases, with 9 bases between them.

V usage is TRBV19 and J usage is TRBJ2-1; a weak D match, TRBD2 (5 bases). The CDR3 totals 16 residues. The germline V and J ends were trimmed by 6 bases and 4 bases, with 19 bases remaining between them. Germline CDR1 and CDR2: LNHDA and SQIVND (reference sequence). CDR3 protein: CASSLVGPSGYNEQFF. The CDR3 nucleotides read TGTGCCAGTAGCCTGGTTGGTCCCTCGGGATACAATGAGCAGTTCTTC.

Points on this clone: Other DNA sequences in the same sample also yield this CDR3. This chain connects TRBV7-2 to TRBJ2-1; D is undetermined. With 4 bases removed from V and 0 bases from J, the gap between germline ends came to 7 bases. Germline values: CDR1 SGHTA, CDR2 FQGNSA. CDR3 length: 14 amino acids. CDR3 region: CASSSPGSYNEQFF. CDR3 in DNA: TGTGCCAGCAGCTCACCGGGCTCCTACAATGAGCAGTTCTTC.

This CDR3 reads CASSPETGDIFYNEQFF. CDR3 coding DNA: TGTGCCAGCAGTCCAGAGACAGGGGACATTTTCTACAATGAGCAGTTCTTC. The rearrangement joins TRBV28 to TRBJ2-1; 8 nucleotides line up with TRBD1. The CDR3 covers 17 residues. Unmatched junction bases numbered 12, after V lost 5 bases and J lost 3 bases. In germline, CDR1 is MDHEN, CDR2 SYDVKM.

About this clone: Relative to the germline gene, one junction end is altered; a read error may explain this. This chain links TRBV7-7 with TRBJ1-4, with D perhaps TRBD1 (5 bases). The CDR3 covers 16 residues. CDR1 is SSHAT, CDR2 FNYEAQ, per germline (reference sequence). The CDR3 reads CASSPLPGQGDEKLFF. The CDR3 region has the DNA TGTGCTAGCAGCCCACTCCCCGGGCAGGGAGACGAAAAACTGTTTTTT.

The chain carries TRBV9 and TRBJ2-5; 9 bases are a match to TRBD2. Germline loops: CDR1 SGDLS, CDR2 YYNGEE. J lost 3 bases, V lost 0 bases, and 3 bases had no gene match. The CDR3 covers 15 residues. The CDR3 nucleotides read TGTGCCAGCAGCGTAGACCCTAGCGGGGAAGAGACCCAGTACTTC. Translation gives CASSVDPSGEETQYF.

The V and J genes are TRBV27 and TRBJ1-2; 8 nucleotides align to TRBD1. Unmatched junction bases numbered 6, after V lost 2 bases and J lost 7 bases. Germline V gene data show CDR1 as MNHEY and CDR2 as SMNVEV (reference sequence). This CDR3 region has 14 residues. CDR3 amino acids: CASSLAGGRGGYTF. CDR3 bases: TGTGCCAGCAGTTTAGCAGGGGGCAGAGGTGGCTACACCTTC.

The chain uses TRBV2 and TRBJ2-7; TRBD2 aligns across 10 bases. Germline V gene data show CDR1 as SNHLY and CDR2 as FYNNEI. The V segment lost 5 bases and the J segment 7 bases; nucleotides outside the gene matches: 5. The CDR3 has 13 residues. The CDR3 reads CASSSGGAAEQYF. The CDR3 DNA follows: TGTGCCAGCAGTAGCGGGGGGGCAGCGGAGCAGTACTTC.